What follows describes a single T cell receptor beta chain. The same CDR3 can be traced to other DNA sequences in this sample. This record comes from a study of shared clonotypes between healthy human individuals. The genomic DNA of each subset was split evenly across several immunoSEQ plates. Some clones are missing from TCRdb's copy, which holds only in-frame ones; the method was immunoSEQ multiplex PCR. The sample lists about 2,500,000 clones, more than 80% seen once, with roughly 0.15% in the top ten. This CDR3 spans 13 amino acids. Germline-derived CDR1 and CDR2 are SGHTA and FQGNSA. Trimming cost V 1 base and J 2 bases, with 5 bases left between them.

The sample comprised naive CD4+ T cells sorted from blood. Regarding subset: CD45RA+ positively selected. The chain carries TRBV7-2 and TRBJ1-2; D unresolved. This receptor was identified in a man younger than 35 in good health. CDR3 sequence: CASSLGPNYGYTF. The CDR3 nucleotides are TGTGCCAGCAGCTTAGGCCCCAACTATGGCTACACCTTC. The entire variable domain, with the rest obtained from reference TRBV7-2 and TRBJ1-2, is as follows: GAGVSQSPSNKVTEKGKDVELRCDPISGHTALYWYRQSLGQGLEFLIYFQGNSAPDKSGLPSDRFSAERTGGSVSTLTIQRTQQEDSAVYLCASSLGPNYGYTFGSGTRLTVV.